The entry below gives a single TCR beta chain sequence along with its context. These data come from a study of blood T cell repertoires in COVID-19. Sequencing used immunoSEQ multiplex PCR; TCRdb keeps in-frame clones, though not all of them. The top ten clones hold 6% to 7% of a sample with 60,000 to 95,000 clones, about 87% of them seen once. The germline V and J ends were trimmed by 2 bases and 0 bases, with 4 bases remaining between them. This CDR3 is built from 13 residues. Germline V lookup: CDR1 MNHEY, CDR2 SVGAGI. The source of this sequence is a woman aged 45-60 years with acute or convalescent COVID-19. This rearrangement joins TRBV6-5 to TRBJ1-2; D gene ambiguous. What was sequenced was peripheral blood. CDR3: CASSYRANYGYTF. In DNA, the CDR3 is TGTGCCAGCAGTTACAGAGCTAACTATGGCTACACCTTC.